This is a list of T cell receptor beta chains from one sample in a study of CD8 T cells in ankylosing spondylitis. Using its own MiXCR run on the 5' RACE reads, TCRdb lists one record per CDR3 protein. The sample holds approximately 38,000 distinct CDR3 sequences, 2.7% seen once. Sequencing was carried out using blood, either unsorted or a sorted T cell fraction (not recorded which). These receptors originate from a male donor with ankylosing spondylitis or in good health (not recorded which). The CDR3 runs from the conserved cysteine through the conserved F or W. The D gene is left open where the match is weak. Clone size, where shown, is once, few, many, or a class for clones that have expanded.

TRBD2,many,TRBJ2-7,TRBV9,TGTGCCAGCAGCTTGGGGCTCGGGCAGCTAGCGGTCCTGGACGAGCAGTACTTC,CASSLGLGQLAVLDEQYF
-,many,TRBJ2-4,TRBV3-1,TGTGCCAGCAGCCATAATGGTGTGGGGCTAGCCAAAAACATTCAGTACTTC,CASSHNGVGLAKNIQYF
-,many,TRBJ1-3,TRBV9,TGTGCCAGCAGCCGTGAGTTCTCGTCTGGAAACACCATATATTTT,CASSREFSSGNTIYF
-,many,TRBJ2-3,TRBV9,TGTGCCAGCAGCGTGGGGGGGCTTTTCACAGATACGCAGTATTTT,CASSVGGLFTDTQYF
TRBD1,many,TRBJ2-7,TRBV9,TGTGCCAGCAGCCTCGGACAGGGTATTTACGAGCAGTACTTC,CASSLGQGIYEQYF
TRBD1,many,TRBJ2-2,TRBV9,TGTGCCAGCAGCGCCCCGGACAGGGGCACCGGGGAGCTGTTTTTT,CASSAPDRGTGELFF
-,many,TRBJ2-1,TRBV9,TGTGCCAGCAGCGTAGGGGGGGAACCCTACAATGAGCAGTTCTTC,CASSVGGEPYNEQFF
-,many,TRBJ2-5,TRBV9,TGTGCCAGCAGCGTGGGGGTAGCGGTTCAAGAGACCCAGTACTTC,CASSVGVAVQETQYF
-,many,TRBJ2-1,TRBV9,TGTGCCAGCAGCGTAGGGCCTGCGGATGAGCAGTTCTTC,CASSVGPADEQFF
TRBD2,many,TRBJ2-7,TRBV9,TGTGCCAGCAGCGTAGGGGCTAGCGGGATGGCCTACGAGCAGTACTTC,CASSVGASGMAYEQYF
TRBD2,many,TRBJ2-5,TRBV9,TGTGCCAGCAGCGGTCATGGCGGGAGAAACCAAGAGACCCAGTACTTC,CASSGHGGRNQETQYF
TRBD2,few,TRBJ2-1,TRBV9,TGTGCCAGCAGCGTTGGGCTAGCGGGAGCCGGGGAGCAGTTCTTC,CASSVGLAGAGEQFF
TRBD2,many,TRBJ2-2,TRBV9,TGTGCCAGCAGCGTCGGACTAGCGGGAGGGAGTGGGGAGCTGTTTTTT,CASSVGLAGGSGELFF
TRBD2,many,TRBJ2-2,TRBV9,TGTGCCAGCAGCCCAGGACTAGCGAACACCGGGGAGCTGTTTTTT,CASSPGLANTGELFF
TRBD2,many,TRBJ2-7,TRBV9,TGTGCCAGCAGCGCCGGGACTAGCGGGAGTGGGTACGAGCAGTACTTC,CASSAGTSGSGYEQYF
TRBD1,many,TRBJ1-1,TRBV9,TGTGCCAGCAGCGCCCGCATTGACAGGGACACTGAAGCTTTCTTT,CASSARIDRDTEAFF
-,-,TRBJ2-7,TRBV9,TGTGCCAGCAACCCTAGGAGTGATTCCTACGAGCAGTACTTC,CASNPRSDSYEQYF
TRBD1,few,TRBJ1-3,TRBV9,TGTGCCAGCAGCGTACAGGGGGCAACTGGAAACACCATATATTTT,CASSVQGATGNTIYF
-,few,TRBJ2-3,TRBV9,TGTGCCAGCAACCTATCTCCGGGGCTGAGAGATACGCAGTATTTT,CASNLSPGLRDTQYF
TRBD1,many,TRBJ2-7,TRBV9,TGTGCCAGCAGCGTAGAGGGCAGGGGGCCCAACGAGCAGTACTTC,CASSVEGRGPNEQYF
-,many,TRBJ2-6,TRBV9,TGTGCCAGCAGCGCCCGAGGGGCTGGGGCCAACGTCCTGACTTTC,CASSARGAGANVLTF
-,many,TRBJ2-7,TRBV9,TGTGCCAGCAGCAGTGGCCCCCTTGCCTACGAGCAGTACTTC,CASSSGPLAYEQYF
-,many,TRBJ2-7,TRBV9,TGTGCCAGCAGCGTAGATCCTGCAGTCTACGAGCAGTACTTC,CASSVDPAVYEQYF
-,many,TRBJ2-5,TRBV9,TGTGCCAGCAGCCTCGGGACCTTAGGGTCGGAGACCCAGTACTTC,CASSLGTLGSETQYF
TRBD1,many,TRBJ2-7,TRBV9,TGTGCCAGCAGCCGGCGGACAGGAAACTACGAGCAGTACTTC,CASSRRTGNYEQYF
TRBD1,many,TRBJ2-7,TRBV9,TGTGCCAGCAGCCCAGGGACAGGGAGGGTAACCTACGAGCAGTACTTC,CASSPGTGRVTYEQYF
TRBD2,many,TRBJ2-5,TRBV9,TGTGCCAGCAGCGCAAGCGGGAGCGTGGGTGAGACCCAGTACTTC,CASSASGSVGETQYF
-,-,TRBJ2-5,TRBV13,TGTGCCATCTGTCTTCCCCGCGCCGTGGCTTGGGGAAGGAAAGAGACCCAGTACTTC,CAICLPRAVAWGRKETQYF
TRBD2,many,TRBJ2-4,TRBV9,TGTGCCAGCAGCGTAGGTGCGGGAGGGCCTGAAAACATTCAGTACTTC,CASSVGAGGPENIQYF
TRBD2,many,TRBJ2-1,TRBV9,TGTGCCAGCAGCTGGGGGGGTAGCGGGGAGTCTCCTGAGCAGTTCTTC,CASSWGGSGESPEQFF
-,-,TRBJ2-7,TRBV9,TGTGCCAGCAGCGCCCCAGGATCCTCTAGGGGCGAGCAGTACTTC,CASSAPGSSRGEQYF
-,many,TRBJ2-3,TRBV9,TGTGCCAGCAGCCCAGGGGGGGAGGGGGCAGATACGCAGTATTTT,CASSPGGEGADTQYF
-,many,TRBJ1-1,TRBV9,TGTGCCAGCAGCGCACATGGGGGGACCAGGGTCACTGAAGCTTTCTTT,CASSAHGGTRVTEAFF
-,many,TRBJ2-2,TRBV9,TGTGCCAGCAGCGTAGGGGGGAAGGGGGAGCTGTTTTTT,CASSVGGKGELFF
-,many,TRBJ2-1,TRBV9,TGTGCCAGCAGCGATCACAGGTTTCAGGGCAATGAGCAGTTCTTC,CASSDHRFQGNEQFF
-,many,TRBJ2-3,TRBV9,TGTGCCAGCAGGGGAGCGGTCACAGATACGCAGTATTTT,CASRGAVTDTQYF
TRBD2,many,TRBJ2-1,TRBV9,TGTGCCAGCAGCTCCTCTGGCGGGAGCTCCTACAATGAGCAGTTCTTC,CASSSSGGSSYNEQFF
TRBD2,many,TRBJ2-1,TRBV9,TGTGCCAGCAGCGTATCCAGCGGGAGGGCCGAGCAGTTCTTC,CASSVSSGRAEQFF
-,many,TRBJ2-6,TRBV9,TGTGCCAGCATCTGTGGTGGGGCCAACGTCCTGACTTTC,CASICGGANVLTF
-,many,TRBJ1-1,TRBV9,TGTGCCAGCAGCGTAGCTTATGGGGACACTGAAGCTTTCTTT,CASSVAYGDTEAFF
-,many,TRBJ2-2,TRBV9,TGTGCCAGCAGCGTAGGGAACTACAACACCGGGGAGCTGTTTTTT,CASSVGNYNTGELFF
TRBD2,many,TRBJ2-2,TRBV9,TGTGCCAGCAGCAAGACTAGCGGGCCTTACACCGGGGAGCTGTTTTTT,CASSKTSGPYTGELFF